This record concerns one TCR beta chain sequence. This sample is part of a study of long-term antiretroviral therapy in people with HIV. Runs used v3.0 of the immunoSEQ assay and were done at survey level. Measured with immunoSEQ multiplex PCR; TCRdb has only the in-frame clones, and not every one. The data contain some 29,000 clones, roughly 90% of them seen just once; the ten biggest clones take up over 3.5%. The clonotype was recovered from a woman aged 18-29 years with HIV. This material consisted of unsorted PBMCs, taken 0.5 years after starting antiretroviral therapy.

CDR3 sequence (DNA): TGTGCCAGCAGTTACTCATCGGGAGGCAGCACAGATACGCAGTATTTT. The encoded protein is CASSYSSGGSTDTQYF. The V call is TRBV6-5, the J call TRBJ2-3; TRBD2 agrees at 7 bases. V was pared by 0 bases and J by 0 bases, with 3 bases of the junction left unmatched. Germline CDR1 is MNHEY and CDR2 is SVGAGI. The CDR3 consists of 16 residues.